Listed below are T cell receptor beta chains from one sample, sequenced in a study of blood T cell repertoires in COVID-19. Libraries were prepared by immunoSEQ multiplex PCR; TCRdb keeps only in-frame clonotypes and omits some of them. The sample has 270,000 or so clones, about nine tenths seen once; the top ten hold approximately 12%. Specimen: peripheral blood. Receptors were obtained from a woman aged 25 to 39 with COVID-19, enrolled during active disease. CDR3s include the opening cysteine and the closing phenylalanine or tryptophan. A D gene is named only where the DNA matches it firmly. Some rows mark clone size as missing; the rest say once, few, many or name a class of expanded clone.

v_call: TRBV11-2
d_call: NA
clone_size: NA
j_call: TRBJ2-2
cdr3_length: 15
cdr3_nt: TGTGCCAGCAGCTTACTGCAGGGCGCCACCGGGGAGCTGTTTTTT
cdr3_aa: CASSLLQGATGELFF

v_call: TRBV23-1
d_call: TRBD1
clone_size: NA
j_call: TRBJ2-1
cdr3_length: 15
cdr3_nt: TGCGCCAGCAGTCAAACAGGGGGTAGGAACAATGAGCAGTTCTTC
cdr3_aa: CASSQTGGRNNEQFF

v_call: TRBV5-1
d_call: TRBD1
clone_size: once
j_call: TRBJ2-7
cdr3_length: 15
cdr3_nt: TGCGCCAGCAGCTTGACGGGACAGGGGGCCTACGAGCAGTACTTC
cdr3_aa: CASSLTGQGAYEQYF

v_call: TRBV7-6
d_call: TRBD2
clone_size: NA
j_call: TRBJ2-7
cdr3_length: 13
cdr3_nt: TGTGCCAGCAGCCCGCCGGGAGGGTACGAGCAGTACTTC
cdr3_aa: CASSPPGGYEQYF

v_call: TRBV6-2/TRBV6-3
d_call: NA
clone_size: NA
j_call: TRBJ1-4
cdr3_length: 15
cdr3_nt: TGTGCCAGCAGGTACAGCCCCACACGAGGTGAAAAACTGTTTTTT
cdr3_aa: CASRYSPTRGEKLFF

v_call: TRBV7-8
d_call: TRBD2
clone_size: NA
j_call: TRBJ2-3
cdr3_length: 16
cdr3_nt: TGTGCCAGCAGCCCCAATAGCGGGGGGGCCACAGATACGCAGTATTTT
cdr3_aa: CASSPNSGGATDTQYF

v_call: TRBV4-1
d_call: TRBD2
clone_size: NA
j_call: TRBJ2-1
cdr3_length: 17
cdr3_nt: TGCGCCAGCAGCCTTTTAATAGCGGGGACTCCCCTCCATGAGCAGTTCTTC
cdr3_aa: CASSLLIAGTPLHEQFF

v_call: TRBV6-4
d_call: TRBD2
clone_size: NA
j_call: TRBJ2-3
cdr3_length: 20
cdr3_nt: TGTGCCAGCACACTCATGGGGGCTCCGACTAGCGGGGGAGCAGAGGATACGCAGTATTTT
cdr3_aa: CASTLMGAPTSGGAEDTQYF

v_call: TRBV4-1
d_call: NA
clone_size: NA
j_call: TRBJ2-2
cdr3_length: 13
cdr3_nt: TGCGCCAGCAGCCAAGGGAGGGCCGGGGAGCTGTTTTTT
cdr3_aa: CASSQGRAGELFF

v_call: TRBV7-2
d_call: TRBD2
clone_size: NA
j_call: TRBJ2-2
cdr3_length: 16
cdr3_nt: TGTGCCAGCAGCTTAGCGATAGTAGCGGGGACCGGGGAGCTGTTTTTT
cdr3_aa: CASSLAIVAGTGELFF

v_call: TRBV11-2
d_call: TRBD1
clone_size: once
j_call: TRBJ1-6
cdr3_length: 14
cdr3_nt: TGTGCCAGCAGCCCCGACAGGGTTAAGTCACCCCTCCACTTT
cdr3_aa: CASSPDRVKSPLHF

v_call: TRBV27
d_call: TRBD1
clone_size: once
j_call: TRBJ1-5
cdr3_length: 14
cdr3_nt: TGTGCCAGCAGTTCCGGACAGGGTCCATCGCCCCAGCATTTT
cdr3_aa: CASSSGQGPSPQHF

v_call: TRBV5-1
d_call: TRBD1
clone_size: NA
j_call: TRBJ1-2
cdr3_length: 15
cdr3_nt: TGCGCCAGCAGCTTGGGCGGACAGGTGCTCTATGGCTACACCTTC
cdr3_aa: CASSLGGQVLYGYTF

v_call: TRBV6-5
d_call: TRBD1
clone_size: few
j_call: TRBJ1-4
cdr3_length: 16
cdr3_nt: TGTGCCAGCAGTTACTTTACCGGGACAGGGCGGGGAAAACTGTTTTTT
cdr3_aa: CASSYFTGTGRGKLFF

v_call: TRBV27
d_call: NA
clone_size: NA
j_call: TRBJ2-5
cdr3_length: 17
cdr3_nt: TGTGCCAGCAAGACAACCCGGACAAACCGGGCCGAGGAGACCCAGTACTTC
cdr3_aa: CASKTTRTNRAEETQYF

v_call: TRBV18
d_call: NA
clone_size: NA
j_call: TRBJ1-4
cdr3_length: 16
cdr3_nt: TGTGCCAGCTCACCCAGAACCGGGACACAGAATGAAAAACTGTTTTTT
cdr3_aa: CASSPRTGTQNEKLFF

v_call: TRBV19
d_call: NA
clone_size: NA
j_call: TRBJ1-2
cdr3_length: 15
cdr3_nt: TGTGCCAGTAGTTTTCCGACAGTAGCTAACTATGGCTACACCTTC
cdr3_aa: CASSFPTVANYGYTF

v_call: TRBV14
d_call: NA
clone_size: once
j_call: TRBJ2-7
cdr3_length: 14
cdr3_nt: TGTGCCAGCAGCGTCCAGGTTACCTCCTACGAGCAGTACTTC
cdr3_aa: CASSVQVTSYEQYF